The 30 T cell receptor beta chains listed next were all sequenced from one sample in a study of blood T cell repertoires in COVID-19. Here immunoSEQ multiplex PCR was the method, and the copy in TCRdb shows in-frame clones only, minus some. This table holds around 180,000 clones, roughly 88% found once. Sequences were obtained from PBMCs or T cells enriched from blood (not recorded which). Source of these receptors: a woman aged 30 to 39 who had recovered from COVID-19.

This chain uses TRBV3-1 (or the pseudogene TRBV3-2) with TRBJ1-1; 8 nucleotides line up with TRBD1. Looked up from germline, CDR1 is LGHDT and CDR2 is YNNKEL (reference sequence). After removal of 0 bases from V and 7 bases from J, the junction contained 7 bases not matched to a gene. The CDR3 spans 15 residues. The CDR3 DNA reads TGTGCCAGCAGCCAAGATCGCTCGACAGGGGATGAAGCTTTCTTT. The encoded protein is CASSQDRSTGDEAFF.

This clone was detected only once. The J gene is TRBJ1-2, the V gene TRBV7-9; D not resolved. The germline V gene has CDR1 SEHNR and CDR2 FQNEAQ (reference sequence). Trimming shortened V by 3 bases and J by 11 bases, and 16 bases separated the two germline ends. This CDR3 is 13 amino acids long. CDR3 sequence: CASSFLERVVYTF. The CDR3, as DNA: TGTGCCAGCAGCTTCCTTGAGCGGGTAGTGTACACCTTC.

The CDR3 sequence: CASSQTSGRSLPNEQFF. The CDR3 DNA reads TGTGCCAGCAGTCAGACTAGCGGGAGAAGTTTGCCCAATGAGCAGTTCTTC. V is TRBV2 and J is TRBJ2-1; 12 nucleotides agree with TRBD2. The CDR3 extends over 17 amino acids. V lost 5 bases and J lost 6; bases outside the gene matches: 11. Germline CDR1 and CDR2: SNHLY and FYNNEI.

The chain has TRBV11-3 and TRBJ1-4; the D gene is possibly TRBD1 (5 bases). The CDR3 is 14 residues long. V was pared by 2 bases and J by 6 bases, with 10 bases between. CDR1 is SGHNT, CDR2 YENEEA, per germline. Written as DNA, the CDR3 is TGTGCCAGCAGCTTACAGGGTAAATATGAAAAACTGTTTTTT. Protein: CASSLQGKYEKLFF.

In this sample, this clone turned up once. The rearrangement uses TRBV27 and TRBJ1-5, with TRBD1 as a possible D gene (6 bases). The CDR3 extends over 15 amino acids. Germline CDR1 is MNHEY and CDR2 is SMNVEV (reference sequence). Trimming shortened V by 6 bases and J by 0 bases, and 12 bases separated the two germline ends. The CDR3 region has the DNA TGTGCCAGCAGCCGGACAGTTTATAGCAATCAGCCCCAGCATTTT. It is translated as CASSRTVYSNQPQHF.

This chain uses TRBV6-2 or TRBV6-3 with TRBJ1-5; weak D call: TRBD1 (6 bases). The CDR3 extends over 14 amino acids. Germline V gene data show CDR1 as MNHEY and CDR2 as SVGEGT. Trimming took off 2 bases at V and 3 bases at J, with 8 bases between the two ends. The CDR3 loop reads CASSYRQVNQPQHF. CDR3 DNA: TGTGCCAGCAGTTACCGACAGGTCAATCAGCCCCAGCATTTT.

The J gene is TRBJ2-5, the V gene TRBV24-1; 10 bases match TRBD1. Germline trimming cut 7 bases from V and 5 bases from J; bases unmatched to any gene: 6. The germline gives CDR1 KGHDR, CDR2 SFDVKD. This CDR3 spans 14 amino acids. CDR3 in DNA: TGTGCCACCAGCGGACAGGGGGGACGGGAGACCCAGTACTTC. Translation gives CATSGQGGRETQYF.

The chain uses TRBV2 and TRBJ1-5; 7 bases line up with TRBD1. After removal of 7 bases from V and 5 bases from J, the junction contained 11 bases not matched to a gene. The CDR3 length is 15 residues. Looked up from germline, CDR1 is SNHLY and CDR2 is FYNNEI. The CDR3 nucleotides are TGTGCCAGCAAACGTGGAGGGGGCGCCTATCAGCCCCAGCATTTT. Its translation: CASKRGGGAYQPQHF.

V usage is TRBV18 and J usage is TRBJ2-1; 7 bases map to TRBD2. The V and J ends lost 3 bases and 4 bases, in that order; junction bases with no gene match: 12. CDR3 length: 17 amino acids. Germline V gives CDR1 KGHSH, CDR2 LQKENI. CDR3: CASSPGRSGRHYNEQFF. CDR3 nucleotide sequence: TGTGCCAGCTCACCGGGGAGATCCGGGAGGCATTACAATGAGCAGTTCTTC.

CDR3 in amino acids: CASSPGQDRDTQYF. In DNA, the CDR3 is TGTGCCAGCAGCCCTGGACAGGACAGGGATACGCAGTATTTT. The rearrangement links TRBV28 to TRBJ2-3, with TRBD1 matching over 7 bases. This CDR3 is 14 amino acids long. The V segment lost 6 bases and the J segment 6 bases; nucleotides outside the gene matches: 9. CDR1 and CDR2 from the germline V gene are MDHEN and SYDVKM.

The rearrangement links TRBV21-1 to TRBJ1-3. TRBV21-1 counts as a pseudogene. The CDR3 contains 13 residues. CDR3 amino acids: CARPEASGNTIYF. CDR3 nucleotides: TGTGCCAGGCCGGAGGCTTCTGGAAACACCATATATTTT.

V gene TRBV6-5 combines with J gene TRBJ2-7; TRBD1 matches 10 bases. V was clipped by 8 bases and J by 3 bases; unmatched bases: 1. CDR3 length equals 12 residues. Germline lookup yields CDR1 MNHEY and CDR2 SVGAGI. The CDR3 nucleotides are TGTGCCAGCCGGGACAGGGGCTACGAGCAGTACTTC. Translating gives CASRDRGYEQYF.

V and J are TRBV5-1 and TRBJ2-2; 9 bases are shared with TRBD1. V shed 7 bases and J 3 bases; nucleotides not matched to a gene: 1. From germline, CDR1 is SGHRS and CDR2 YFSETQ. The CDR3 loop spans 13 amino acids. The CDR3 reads CASRTGDTGELFF. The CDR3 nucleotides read TGCGCCAGCCGGACAGGGGACACCGGGGAGCTGTTTTTT.

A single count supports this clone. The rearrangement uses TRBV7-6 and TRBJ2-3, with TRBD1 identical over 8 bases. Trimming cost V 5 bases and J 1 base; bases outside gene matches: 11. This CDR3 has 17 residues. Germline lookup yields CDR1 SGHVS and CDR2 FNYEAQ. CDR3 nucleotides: TGTGCCAGCAGCCCCCCCGAGGACAGGGAATGCACAGATACGCAGTATTTT. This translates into CASSPPEDRECTDTQYF.

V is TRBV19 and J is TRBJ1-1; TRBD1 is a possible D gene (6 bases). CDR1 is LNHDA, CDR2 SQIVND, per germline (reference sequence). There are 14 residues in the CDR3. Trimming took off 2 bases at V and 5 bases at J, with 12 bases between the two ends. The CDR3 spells CASSIFSGETEAFF. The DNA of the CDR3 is TGTGCCAGTAGTATATTTTCAGGGGAAACTGAAGCTTTCTTT.

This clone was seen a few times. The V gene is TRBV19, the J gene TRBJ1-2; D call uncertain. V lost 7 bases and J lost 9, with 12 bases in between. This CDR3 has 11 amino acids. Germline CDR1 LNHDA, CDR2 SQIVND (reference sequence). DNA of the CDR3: TGTGCCAGTATTCACATCGGGAGCTACACCTTC. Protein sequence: CASIHIGSYTF. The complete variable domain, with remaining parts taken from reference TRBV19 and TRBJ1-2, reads DGGITQSPKYLFRKEGQNVTLSCEQNLNHDAMYWYRQDPGQGLRLIYYSQIVNDFQKGDIAEGYSVSREKKESFPLTVTSAQKNPTAFYLCASIHIGSYTFGSGTRLTVV.

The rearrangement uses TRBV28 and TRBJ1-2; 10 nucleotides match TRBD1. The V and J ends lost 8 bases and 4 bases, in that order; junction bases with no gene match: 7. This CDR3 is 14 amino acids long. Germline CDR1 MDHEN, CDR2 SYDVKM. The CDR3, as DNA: TGTGCCAGCTGTAGACAGGGGGCCTCCTATGGCTACACCTTC. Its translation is CASCRQGASYGYTF.

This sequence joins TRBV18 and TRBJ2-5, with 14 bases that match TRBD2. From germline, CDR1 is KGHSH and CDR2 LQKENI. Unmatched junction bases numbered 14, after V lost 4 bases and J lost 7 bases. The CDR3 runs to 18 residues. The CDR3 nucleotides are TGTGCCAGCTCACTTAGCCCGGGACTAGCGGGAGCATACGGGACCCAGTACTTC. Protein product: CASSLSPGLAGAYGTQYF.

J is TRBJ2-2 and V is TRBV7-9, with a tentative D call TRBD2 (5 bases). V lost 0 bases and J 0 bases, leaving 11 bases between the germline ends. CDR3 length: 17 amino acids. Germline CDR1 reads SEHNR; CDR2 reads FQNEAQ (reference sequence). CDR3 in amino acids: CASSLAGITSNTGELFF. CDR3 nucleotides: TGTGCCAGCAGCTTAGCCGGGATCACTTCGAACACCGGGGAGCTGTTTTTT.

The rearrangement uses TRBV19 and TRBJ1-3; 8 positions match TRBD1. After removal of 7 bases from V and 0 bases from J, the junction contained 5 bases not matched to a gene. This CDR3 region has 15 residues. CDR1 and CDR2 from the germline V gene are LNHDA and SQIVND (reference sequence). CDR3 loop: CASKNRGYSGNTIYF. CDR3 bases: TGTGCCAGTAAAAACAGGGGGTACTCTGGAAACACCATATATTTT.

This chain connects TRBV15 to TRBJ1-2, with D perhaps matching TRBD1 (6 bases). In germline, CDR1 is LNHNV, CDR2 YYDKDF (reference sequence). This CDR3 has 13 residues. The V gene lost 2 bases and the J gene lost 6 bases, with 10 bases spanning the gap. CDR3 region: CATSRNHRDGYTF. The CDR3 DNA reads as TGTGCCACCAGCAGAAACCACAGGGATGGCTACACCTTC.

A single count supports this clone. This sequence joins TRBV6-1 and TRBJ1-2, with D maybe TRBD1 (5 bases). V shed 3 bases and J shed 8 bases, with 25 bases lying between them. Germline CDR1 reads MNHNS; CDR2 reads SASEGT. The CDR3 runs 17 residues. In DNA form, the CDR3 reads TGTGCCAGCAGTGACACCGGGCTGCTGGGGCGCGGCGCCGGCTACACCTTC. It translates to CASSDTGLLGRGAGYTF.

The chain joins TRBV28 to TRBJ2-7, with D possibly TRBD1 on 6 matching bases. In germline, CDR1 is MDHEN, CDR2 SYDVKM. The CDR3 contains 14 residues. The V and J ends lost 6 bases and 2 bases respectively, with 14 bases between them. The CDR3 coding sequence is TGTGCCAGCAGACCGACAGGTGATGCCTACGAGCAGTACTTC. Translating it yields CASRPTGDAYEQYF.

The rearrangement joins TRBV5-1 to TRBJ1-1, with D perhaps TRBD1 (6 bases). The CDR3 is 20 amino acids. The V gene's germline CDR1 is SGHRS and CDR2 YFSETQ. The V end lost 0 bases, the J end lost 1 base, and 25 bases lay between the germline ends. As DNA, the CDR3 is TGCGCCAGCAGCTTGGGGGTCAGCTATCGACCGGGACATTCGAACACTGAAGCTTTCTTT. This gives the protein CASSLGVSYRPGHSNTEAFF. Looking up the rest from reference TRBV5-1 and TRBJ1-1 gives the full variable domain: KAGVTQTPRYLIKTRGQQVTLSCSPISGHRSVSWYQQTPGQGLQFLFEYFSETQRNKGNFPGRFSGRQFSNSRSEMNVSTLELGDSALYLCASSLGVSYRPGHSNTEAFFGQGTRLTVV.

The CDR3, as DNA: TGTGCCAGCAGCGCGGGACTAGCGGGCACCGGGGAGCTGTTTTTT. It specifies CASSAGLAGTGELFF. This rearrangement joins TRBV11-2 to TRBJ2-2; 12 nucleotides match TRBD2. There are 15 residues in the CDR3. V gave up 5 bases and J gave up 4 bases; unmatched junction bases: 2. Germline loops: CDR1 SGHAT, CDR2 FQNNGV.

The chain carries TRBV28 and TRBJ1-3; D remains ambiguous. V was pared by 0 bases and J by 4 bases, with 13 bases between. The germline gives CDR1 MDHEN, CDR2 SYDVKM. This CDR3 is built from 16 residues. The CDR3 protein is CASSLWSRREGNTIYF. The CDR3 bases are TGTGCCAGCAGTTTATGGTCCCGGAGGGAGGGAAACACCATATATTTT.

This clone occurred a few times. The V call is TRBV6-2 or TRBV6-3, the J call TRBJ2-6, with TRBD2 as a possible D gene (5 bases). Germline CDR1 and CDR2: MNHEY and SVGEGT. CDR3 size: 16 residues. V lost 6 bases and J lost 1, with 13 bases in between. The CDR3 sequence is CASSTITGSGANVLTF. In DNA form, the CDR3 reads TGTGCCAGCAGCACCATAACGGGATCTGGGGCCAACGTCCTGACTTTC.

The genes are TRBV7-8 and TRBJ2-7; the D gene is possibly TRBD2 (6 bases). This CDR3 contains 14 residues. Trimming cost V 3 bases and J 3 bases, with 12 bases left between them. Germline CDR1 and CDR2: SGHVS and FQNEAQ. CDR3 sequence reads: CASSFSGTFYEQYF. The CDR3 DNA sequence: TGTGCCAGCAGCTTTTCCGGGACTTTCTACGAGCAGTACTTC. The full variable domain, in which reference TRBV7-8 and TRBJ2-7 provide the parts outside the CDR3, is GAGVSQSPRYKVAKRGQDVALRCDPISGHVSLFWYQQALGQGPEFLTYFQNEAQLDKSGLPSDRFFAERPEGSVSTLKIQRTQQEDSAVYLCASSFSGTFYEQYFGPGTRLTVT.

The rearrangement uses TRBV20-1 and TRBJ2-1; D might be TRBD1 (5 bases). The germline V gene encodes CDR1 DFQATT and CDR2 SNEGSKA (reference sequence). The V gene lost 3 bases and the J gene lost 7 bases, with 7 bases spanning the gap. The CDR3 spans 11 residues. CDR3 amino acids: CSASRGNEQFF. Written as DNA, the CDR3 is TGCAGTGCTAGTAGGGGAAATGAGCAGTTCTTC.

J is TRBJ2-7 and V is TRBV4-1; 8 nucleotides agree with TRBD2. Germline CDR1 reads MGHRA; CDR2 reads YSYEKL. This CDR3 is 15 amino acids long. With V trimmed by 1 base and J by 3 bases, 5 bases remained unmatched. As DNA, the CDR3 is TGCGCCAGCAGCCAAGTTCCGGGAGGGGGCTACGAGCAGTACTTC. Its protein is CASSQVPGGGYEQYF.